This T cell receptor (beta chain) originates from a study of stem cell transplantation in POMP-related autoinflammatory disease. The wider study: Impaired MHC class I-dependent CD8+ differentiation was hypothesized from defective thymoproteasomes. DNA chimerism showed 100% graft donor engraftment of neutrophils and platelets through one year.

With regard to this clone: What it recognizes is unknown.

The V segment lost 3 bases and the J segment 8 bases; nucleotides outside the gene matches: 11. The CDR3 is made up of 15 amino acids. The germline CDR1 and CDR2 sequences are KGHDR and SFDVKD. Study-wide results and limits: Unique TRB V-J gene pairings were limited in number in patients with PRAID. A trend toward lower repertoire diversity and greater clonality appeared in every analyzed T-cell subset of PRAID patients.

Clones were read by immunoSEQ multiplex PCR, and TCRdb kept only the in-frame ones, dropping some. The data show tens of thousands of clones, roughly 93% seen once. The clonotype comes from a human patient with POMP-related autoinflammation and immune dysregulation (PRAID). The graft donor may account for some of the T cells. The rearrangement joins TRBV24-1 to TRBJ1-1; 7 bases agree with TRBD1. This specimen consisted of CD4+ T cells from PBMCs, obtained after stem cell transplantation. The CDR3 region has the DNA TGTGCCACCAGTGATCCGCCTCGGGACAGCCAAGAAGCTTTCTTT. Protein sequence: CATSDPPRDSQEAFF.